The source of this T cell receptor beta chain is a study of cytomegalovirus exposure and HLA in healthy donors. This clone was seen just once. Germline and junction disagree at one end, which may indicate a read error. A multiplex PCR was run with 60 Vbeta primers and 13 Jbeta primers. The protocol was immunoSEQ multiplex PCR, while the TCRdb copy is restricted to in-frame clones and leaves out a portion. The sample gives about 190,000 clones, 81% of which show up once; 3.8% is in the top ten. Sequenced input: PBMCs. This receptor was identified in a man aged 45-65 years in good health and CMV-seronegative.

This CDR3 is CSSSKEREEAFF. The CDR3 DNA sequence: TGTTCCAGCAGCAAAGAGAGGGAGGAAGCTTTCTTT. The chain uses TRBV7-9 and TRBJ1-1; D gene uncertain. The germline V gene has CDR1 SEHNR and CDR2 FQNEAQ (reference sequence). This CDR3 is built from 12 residues.